The next 5 T cell receptor beta chains were all read from a single sample in a study of control samples from healthy donors and cancer patients. The assay was immunoSEQ multiplex PCR, and TCRdb's table has in-frame clones only and misses some. The sample consists of over 100,000 clones, 75% to 95% of them appearing once. Sequenced material: blood. These receptors all stem from a human donor in good health. The donor label of this sample is uncertain.

J is TRBJ1-1 and V is TRBV2, with D tentatively TRBD1 (5 bases). This CDR3 is 12 amino acids long. V was shortened by 11 bases and J by 6 bases, with 16 bases between the two germline ends. From germline, CDR1 is SNHLY and CDR2 FYNNEI. The CDR3 DNA follows: TGTGCCGGAACTTTTGGGGCCCCTGAAGCTTTCTTT. This sequence encodes CAGTFGAPEAFF.

This clone was seen just once. The rearrangement links TRBV7-9 to TRBJ2-3; 7 positions match TRBD2. This CDR3 has 18 amino acids. The trim removed 1 base at V and 0 bases at J, leaving 10 bases unmatched. Germline V gene data show CDR1 as SEHNR and CDR2 as FQNEAQ (reference sequence). The CDR3 sequence is CASSLGWTSKTSTDTQYF. For the CDR3, the DNA is TGTGCCAGCAGCTTAGGATGGACTAGTAAGACTAGCACAGATACGCAGTATTTT.

The chain links TRBV13 to TRBJ1-4; maybe TRBD1 (5 bases). Germline V gene data show CDR1 as PRHDT and CDR2 as FYEKMQ (reference sequence). V was cut by 4 bases and J by 1 base, with 10 bases left in between. The length of the CDR3 is 15 residues. The CDR3 is CASSSGGRTNEKLFF. In nucleotides, the CDR3 is TGTGCCAGCAGCTCGGGGGGGAGAACTAATGAAAAACTGTTTTTT.

J is TRBJ1-6 and V is TRBV19, with D tentatively TRBD1 (6 bases). Looked up from germline, CDR1 is LNHDA and CDR2 is SQIVND (reference sequence). Deletions cut 6 bases from V and 2 bases from J, with 8 bases between. The CDR3 is made up of 14 amino acids. CDR3 coding DNA: TGTGCCAGTAGACAGGGAGCCTATAATTCACCCCTCCACTTT. Translating gives CASRQGAYNSPLHF. The whole variable domain, filled in from reference TRBV19 and TRBJ1-6, reads DGGITQSPKYLFRKEGQNVTLSCEQNLNHDAMYWYRQDPGQGLRLIYYSQIVNDFQKGDIAEGYSVSREKKESFPLTVTSAQKNPTAFYLCASRQGAYNSPLHFGNGTRLTVT.

The genes are TRBV27 and TRBJ2-1; 9 bases line up with TRBD2. CDR3 length: 13 amino acids. Losses at the gene ends were 3 bases for V and 16 bases for J; bases not matched to a gene: 10. Germline assignment: CDR1 MNHEY and CDR2 SMNVEV (reference sequence). In DNA form, the CDR3 reads TGTGCCAGCAGTTTTACAGGCGGGGGGGCTATCTTCTTC. Its translation: CASSFTGGGAIFF.